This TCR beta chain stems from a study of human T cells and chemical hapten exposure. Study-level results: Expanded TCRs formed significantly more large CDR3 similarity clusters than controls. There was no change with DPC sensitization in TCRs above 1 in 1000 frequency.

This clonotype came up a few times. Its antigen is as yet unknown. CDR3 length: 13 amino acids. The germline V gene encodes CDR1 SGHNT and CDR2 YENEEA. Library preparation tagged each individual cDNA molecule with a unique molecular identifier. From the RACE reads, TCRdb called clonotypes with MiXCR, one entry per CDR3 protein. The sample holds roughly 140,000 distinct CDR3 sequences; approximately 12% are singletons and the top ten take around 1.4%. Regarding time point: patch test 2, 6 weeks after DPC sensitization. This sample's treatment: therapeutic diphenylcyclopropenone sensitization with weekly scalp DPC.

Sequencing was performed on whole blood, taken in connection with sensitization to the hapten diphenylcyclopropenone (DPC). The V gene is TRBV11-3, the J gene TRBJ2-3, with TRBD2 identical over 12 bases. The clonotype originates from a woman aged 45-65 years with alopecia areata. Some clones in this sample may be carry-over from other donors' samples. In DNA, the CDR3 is TGTGCGATCGGACTAGCGGGAACAGATACGCAGTATTTT. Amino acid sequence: CAIGLAGTDTQYF.